This T cell receptor (beta chain) came from a study of shared clonotypes between healthy human individuals. Study context: Each donor's CD8 memory used one plate, CD8 naive two, each CD4 subset three.

Original processing notes: With immunoSEQ giving junction-only sequences and no quality scores, filtering differed. TCRdb's table, derived via immunoSEQ multiplex PCR, lists solely in-frame clones and lacks some. The DNA gave D and trimming, while V, J and clone size come from that table. The sample has millions of clones; 90% to 95% are singletons. Germline CDR1 reads ENHRY; CDR2 reads SYGVKD. The ends were cut back, 2 bases at V and 8 bases at J, with 15 bases in the middle. The CDR3 spans 15 residues. General study results and limits: Sampling involved blood alone; tissue repertoires likely differ.

As regards this clone: The antigen remains unidentified.

The sample consisted of naive CD4+ T cells sorted from blood. This sample's subset: CD45RA+ positively selected. The receptor was derived from a man aged 18 to 30 in good health. The V call is TRBV10-3, the J call TRBJ1-4; a possible D gene is TRBD1 (5 bases). The CDR3 loop is CAISEGAQSREKLFF. The CDR3 bases are TGTGCCATCAGTGAGGGGGCACAAAGTAGGGAAAAACTGTTTTTT.